These T cell receptor beta chains were read from a single sample in a study of shared clonotypes between healthy human individuals. The table came from immunoSEQ multiplex PCR; TCRdb's copy has only in-frame clones and leaves some out. This table holds hundreds of thousands of clones, 90% to 97% found once. The material sequenced was memory CD8+ T cells sorted from blood. The receptors were sampled from a man aged 25-45 years in good health. Both conserved end residues are part of each CDR3. The D gene is left open where the match is weak. Size tells how often a clone was seen (once, few, many) or the class of an expanded clone, and some rows leave it out.

V gene: TRBV7-9; J gene: TRBJ1-4; clone size: -; D gene: -; CDR3 DNA: TGTGCCAGCAGCGGGGGTTGGGCACCAACTAATGAAAAACTGTTTTTT; CDR3 protein: CASSGGWAPTNEKLFF
V gene: TRBV7-9; J gene: TRBJ2-6; clone size: once; D gene: -; CDR3 DNA: TGTGCCAGCAGCTCTATTACCGGGGCCAACGTCCTGACTTTC; CDR3 protein: CASSSITGANVLTF
V gene: TRBV19; J gene: TRBJ1-2; clone size: -; D gene: -; CDR3 DNA: TGTGCCAGTCGAACCCGGGGGATAGATCCAAATGGCTACACCTTC; CDR3 protein: CASRTRGIDPNGYTF
V gene: TRBV11-2; J gene: TRBJ2-1; clone size: once; D gene: TRBD1; CDR3 DNA: TGTGCCAGCAGCTTTCCAGGGGGCGCGGGTGAGCAGTTCTTC; CDR3 protein: CASSFPGGAGEQFF
V gene: TRBV28; J gene: TRBJ2-1; clone size: -; D gene: -; CDR3 DNA: TGTGCCAGCAGTTGGTCTGGCGGGTACTCCTACAATGAGCAGTTCTTC; CDR3 protein: CASSWSGGYSYNEQFF
V gene: TRBV19; J gene: TRBJ1-2; clone size: -; D gene: -; CDR3 DNA: TGTGCCAGTAGTATAGAGGGTAACTATGGCTACACCTTC; CDR3 protein: CASSIEGNYGYTF
V gene: TRBV28; J gene: TRBJ1-2; clone size: -; D gene: TRBD1; CDR3 DNA: TGTGCCAGCAGTGGACAGGGTGGCTACACCTTC; CDR3 protein: CASSGQGGYTF
V gene: TRBV10-2; J gene: TRBJ2-5; clone size: -; D gene: -; CDR3 DNA: TGCGCCAGCAGTGTAGGGGGGAGTGGACAAGAGACCCAGTACTTC; CDR3 protein: CASSVGGSGQETQYF
V gene: TRBV6-1; J gene: TRBJ1-5; clone size: -; D gene: -; CDR3 DNA: TGTGCCAGCAGTGAAGTGATGGCGGGTAATCAGCCCCAGCATTTT; CDR3 protein: CASSEVMAGNQPQHF
V gene: TRBV9; J gene: TRBJ2-4; clone size: -; D gene: -; CDR3 DNA: TGTGCCAGCAGCGTAGGGGGAGTAGATAACATTCAGTACTTC; CDR3 protein: CASSVGGVDNIQYF
V gene: TRBV19; J gene: TRBJ1-1; clone size: -; D gene: TRBD1; CDR3 DNA: TGTGCCAATACGACAGGGGCCTCTTGGACTGAAGCTTTCTTT; CDR3 protein: CANTTGASWTEAFF
V gene: TRBV19; J gene: TRBJ2-1; clone size: -; D gene: TRBD2; CDR3 DNA: TGTGCCAGTAGTATCCCCCTAGCGGGAGGTCACTACAATGAGCAGTTCTTC; CDR3 protein: CASSIPLAGGHYNEQFF
V gene: TRBV10-2; J gene: TRBJ2-5; clone size: -; D gene: TRBD2; CDR3 DNA: TGCGCCAGCAGCTGGACTAGCGGGAGCCAACAAGAGACCCAGTACTTC; CDR3 protein: CASSWTSGSQQETQYF
V gene: TRBV4-2; J gene: TRBJ2-7; clone size: -; D gene: -; CDR3 DNA: TGTGCCAGCAGCCAAGATTTGGGGCTTCGCTCCTACGAGCAGTACTTC; CDR3 protein: CASSQDLGLRSYEQYF
V gene: TRBV18; J gene: TRBJ1-4; clone size: -; D gene: -; CDR3 DNA: TGTGCCAGCTCACCACTGGGGTTAAATGAAAAACTGTTTTTT; CDR3 protein: CASSPLGLNEKLFF
V gene: TRBV28; J gene: TRBJ2-7; clone size: -; D gene: TRBD1; CDR3 DNA: TGTGCCAGCAGTCCACCGGGACAGGGACCCTACGAGCAGTACTTC; CDR3 protein: CASSPPGQGPYEQYF
V gene: TRBV7-7; J gene: TRBJ2-2; clone size: -; D gene: -; CDR3 DNA: TGTGCTAGCAGCCCCCTCCGAGGGGACGGGGAGCTGTTTTTT; CDR3 protein: CASSPLRGDGELFF
V gene: TRBV11-1; J gene: TRBJ2-2; clone size: -; D gene: TRBD1; CDR3 DNA: TGTGCCAGCAGCTTACAGGGGGCGAACACCGGGGAGCTGTTTTTT; CDR3 protein: CASSLQGANTGELFF
V gene: TRBV27; J gene: TRBJ2-7; clone size: -; D gene: TRBD2; CDR3 DNA: TGTGCCAGCAGTATAATCCTTAGCGGGAGTTTGGGGGAGCAGTACTTC; CDR3 protein: CASSIILSGSLGEQYF
V gene: TRBV7-8; J gene: TRBJ2-7; clone size: -; D gene: -; CDR3 DNA: TGTGCCAGCAGCGCCCTGCCTGGGGCAAGGGGCTACGAGCAGTACTTC; CDR3 protein: CASSALPGARGYEQYF
V gene: TRBV7-8; J gene: TRBJ2-7; clone size: -; D gene: -; CDR3 DNA: TGTGCCAGCAGCTCGGGAACCGGGGTTCGGTACTTC; CDR3 protein: CASSSGTGVRYF
V gene: TRBV5-1; J gene: TRBJ2-5; clone size: -; D gene: -; CDR3 DNA: TGCGCCAGCAGCTTCCGTCCTTTCGGGCAAGAGACCCAGTACTTC; CDR3 protein: CASSFRPFGQETQYF
V gene: TRBV4-1; J gene: TRBJ2-1; clone size: -; D gene: -; CDR3 DNA: TGCGCCAGCAGCCAAGATTCCCTGAACGGGCAGTTCTTC; CDR3 protein: CASSQDSLNGQFF
V gene: TRBV7-9; J gene: TRBJ2-7; clone size: -; D gene: -; CDR3 DNA: TGTGCCAGCAGCAACGGGCTCGAGCAGTACTTC; CDR3 protein: CASSNGLEQYF
V gene: TRBV2; J gene: TRBJ2-5; clone size: -; D gene: TRBD2; CDR3 DNA: TGTGCCAGCTTAGCGGGAGGTGAGACCCAGTACTTC; CDR3 protein: CASLAGGETQYF
V gene: TRBV27; J gene: TRBJ2-1; clone size: -; D gene: TRBD2; CDR3 DNA: TGTGCCAGCAGTTTATCTCGGGGACTAGCCATCCACAATGAGCAGTTCTTC; CDR3 protein: CASSLSRGLAIHNEQFF
V gene: TRBV28; J gene: TRBJ2-5; clone size: -; D gene: -; CDR3 DNA: TGTGCCAGCAGGCCGTGGGGTCAAGAGACCCAGTACTTC; CDR3 protein: CASRPWGQETQYF
V gene: TRBV28; J gene: TRBJ1-1; clone size: -; D gene: -; CDR3 DNA: TGTGCCAGCAGTTTCGCAGGGGACACTGAAGCTTTCTTT; CDR3 protein: CASSFAGDTEAFF
V gene: TRBV19; J gene: TRBJ1-2; clone size: -; D gene: -; CDR3 DNA: TGTGCCAGTAGTAGGACAGCTAACTATGGCTACACCTTC; CDR3 protein: CASSRTANYGYTF
V gene: TRBV7-2; J gene: TRBJ2-7; clone size: -; D gene: TRBD1; CDR3 DNA: TGTGCCAGCAGCTTAAAGGGACAGGCCCCCTACGAGCAGTACTTC; CDR3 protein: CASSLKGQAPYEQYF
V gene: TRBV15; J gene: TRBJ2-4; clone size: once; D gene: -; CDR3 DNA: TGTGCCACCAGCAGCCTTCAGTCCGGCCACCCGAAAAACATTCAGTACTTC; CDR3 protein: CATSSLQSGHPKNIQYF
V gene: TRBV9; J gene: TRBJ2-3; clone size: -; D gene: -; CDR3 DNA: TGTGCCAGCAGCGTAGGAGGGCGTAGCACAGATACGCAGTATTTT; CDR3 protein: CASSVGGRSTDTQYF
V gene: TRBV19; J gene: TRBJ1-2; clone size: -; D gene: -; CDR3 DNA: TGTGCCAGTCGTGAAAGGACGCGCCTCAACTATGGCTACACCTTC; CDR3 protein: CASRERTRLNYGYTF
V gene: TRBV18; J gene: TRBJ2-1; clone size: -; D gene: -; CDR3 DNA: TGTGCCAGCTCACAAACGACGGGTACGGGTGAGCAGTTCTTC; CDR3 protein: CASSQTTGTGEQFF
V gene: TRBV19; J gene: TRBJ1-6; clone size: -; D gene: -; CDR3 DNA: TGTGCCAGTAGCCGTGGCGCGAGCTCCTATAATTCACCCCTCCACTTT; CDR3 protein: CASSRGASSYNSPLHF
V gene: TRBV6-1; J gene: TRBJ2-2; clone size: -; D gene: TRBD2; CDR3 DNA: TGTGCCAGCAGCAGAATAGCGGGAGGGGCCGGGGAGCTGTTTTTT; CDR3 protein: CASSRIAGGAGELFF